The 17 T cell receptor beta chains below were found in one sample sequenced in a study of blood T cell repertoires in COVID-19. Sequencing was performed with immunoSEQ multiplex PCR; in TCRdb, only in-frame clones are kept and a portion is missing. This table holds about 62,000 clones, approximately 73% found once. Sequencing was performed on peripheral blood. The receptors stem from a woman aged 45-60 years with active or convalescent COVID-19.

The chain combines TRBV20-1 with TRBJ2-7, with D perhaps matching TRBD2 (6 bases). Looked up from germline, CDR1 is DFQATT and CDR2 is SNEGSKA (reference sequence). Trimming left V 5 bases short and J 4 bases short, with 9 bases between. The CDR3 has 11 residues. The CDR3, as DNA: TGCAGTGCTGGAGGGCCGTACGAGCAGTACTTC. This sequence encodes CSAGGPYEQYF.

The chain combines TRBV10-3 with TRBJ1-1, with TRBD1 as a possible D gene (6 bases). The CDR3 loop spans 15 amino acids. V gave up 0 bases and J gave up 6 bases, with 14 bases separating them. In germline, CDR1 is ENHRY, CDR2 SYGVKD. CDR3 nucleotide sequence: TGTGCCATCAGTGAGTCGGCAGGGGAGAATGCTGAAGCTTTCTTT. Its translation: CAISESAGENAEAFF.

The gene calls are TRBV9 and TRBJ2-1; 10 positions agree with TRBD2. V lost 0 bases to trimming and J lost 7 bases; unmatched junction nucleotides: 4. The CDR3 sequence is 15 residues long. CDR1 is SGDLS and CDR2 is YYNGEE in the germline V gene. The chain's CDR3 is CASSVGSSGSNEQFF. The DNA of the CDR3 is TGTGCCAGCAGCGTAGGGTCTAGCGGGAGTAATGAGCAGTTCTTC. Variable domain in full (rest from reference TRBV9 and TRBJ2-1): DSGVTQTPKHLITATGQRVTLRCSPRSGDLSVYWYQQSLDQGLQFLIQYYNGEERAKGNILERFSAQQFPDLHSELNLSSLELGDSALYFCASSVGSSGSNEQFFGPGTRLTVL.

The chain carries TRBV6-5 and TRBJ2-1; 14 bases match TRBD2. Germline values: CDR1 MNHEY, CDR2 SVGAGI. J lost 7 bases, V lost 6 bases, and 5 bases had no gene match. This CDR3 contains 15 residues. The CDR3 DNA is TGTGCCAGCAGCCGGGGACTAGCGGGAGTGAATGAGCAGTTCTTC. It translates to CASSRGLAGVNEQFF.

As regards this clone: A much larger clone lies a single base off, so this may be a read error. The CDR3: CASSFNYEQYF. CDR3 DNA: TGTGCCAGCAGTTTCAACTACGAGCAGTACTTC. This rearrangement joins TRBV12-3 or TRBV12-4 to TRBJ2-7; D is ambiguous. Trimming removed 3 bases from V and 3 bases from J, with 3 bases in between. CDR3 size: 11 residues.

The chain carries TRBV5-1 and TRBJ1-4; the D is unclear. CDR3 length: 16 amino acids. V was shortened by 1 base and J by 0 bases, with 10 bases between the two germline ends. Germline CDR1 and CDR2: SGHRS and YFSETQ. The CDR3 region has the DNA TGCGCCAGCAGCTTGTTACCGGGAGCAACTAATGAAAAACTGTTTTTT. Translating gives CASSLLPGATNEKLFF.

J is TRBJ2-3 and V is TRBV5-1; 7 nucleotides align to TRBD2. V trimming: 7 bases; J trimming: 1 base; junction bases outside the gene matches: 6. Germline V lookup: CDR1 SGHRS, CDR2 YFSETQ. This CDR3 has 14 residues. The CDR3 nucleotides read TGCGCCAGCGACAATGGGGGGGGCACAGATACGCAGTATTTT. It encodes CASDNGGGTDTQYF.

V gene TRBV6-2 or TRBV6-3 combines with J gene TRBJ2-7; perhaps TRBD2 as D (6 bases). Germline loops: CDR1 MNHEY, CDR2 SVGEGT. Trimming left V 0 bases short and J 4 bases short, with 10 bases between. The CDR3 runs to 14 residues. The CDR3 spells CASSYSGTLYEQYF. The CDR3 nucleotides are TGTGCCAGCAGTTACTCAGGGACTTTGTACGAGCAGTACTTC.

The CDR3 DNA is TGTGCCAGCATCCAGGGAAACACTGAAGCTTTCTTT. It specifies CASIQGNTEAFF. The chain has TRBV6-5 and TRBJ1-1; D may be TRBD1 (5 bases). V was trimmed by 7 bases and J by 2 bases, leaving 8 bases between them. Germline values: CDR1 MNHEY, CDR2 SVGAGI. CDR3 size: 12 residues.

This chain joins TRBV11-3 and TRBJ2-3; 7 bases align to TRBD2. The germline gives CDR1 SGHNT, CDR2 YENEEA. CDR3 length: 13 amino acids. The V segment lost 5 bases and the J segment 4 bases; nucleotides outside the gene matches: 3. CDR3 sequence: CASSRGGADTQYF. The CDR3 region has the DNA TGTGCCAGCAGCCGTGGGGGGGCAGATACGCAGTATTTT.

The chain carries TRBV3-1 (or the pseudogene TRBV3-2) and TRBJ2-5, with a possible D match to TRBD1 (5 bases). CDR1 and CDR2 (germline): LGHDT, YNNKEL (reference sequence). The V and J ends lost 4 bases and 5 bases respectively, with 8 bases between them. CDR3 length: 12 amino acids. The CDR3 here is CASSPGPETQYF. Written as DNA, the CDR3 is TGTGCCAGCAGCCCAGGGCCGGAGACCCAGTACTTC.

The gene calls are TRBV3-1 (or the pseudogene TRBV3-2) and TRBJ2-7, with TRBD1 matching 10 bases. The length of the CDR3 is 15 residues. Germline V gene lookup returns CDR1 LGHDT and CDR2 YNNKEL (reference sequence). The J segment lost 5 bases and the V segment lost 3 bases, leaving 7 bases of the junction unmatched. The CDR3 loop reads CASSHRRDRGHEQYF. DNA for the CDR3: TGTGCCAGCAGCCATCGCCGGGACAGGGGCCACGAGCAGTACTTC.

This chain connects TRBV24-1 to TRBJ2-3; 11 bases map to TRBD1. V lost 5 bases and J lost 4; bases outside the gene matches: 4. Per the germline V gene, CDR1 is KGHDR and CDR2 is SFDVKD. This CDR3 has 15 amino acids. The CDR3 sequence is CATSGTGGAADTQYF. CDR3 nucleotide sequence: TGTGCCACCAGTGGGACAGGGGGCGCCGCAGATACGCAGTATTTT.

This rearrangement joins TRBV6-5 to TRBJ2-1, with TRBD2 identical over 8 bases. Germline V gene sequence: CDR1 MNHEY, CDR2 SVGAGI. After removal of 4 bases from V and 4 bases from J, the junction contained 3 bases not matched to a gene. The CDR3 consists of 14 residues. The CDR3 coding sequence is TGTGCCAGCAGTTTAGCGGGACAATACAATGAGCAGTTCTTC. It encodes CASSLAGQYNEQFF.

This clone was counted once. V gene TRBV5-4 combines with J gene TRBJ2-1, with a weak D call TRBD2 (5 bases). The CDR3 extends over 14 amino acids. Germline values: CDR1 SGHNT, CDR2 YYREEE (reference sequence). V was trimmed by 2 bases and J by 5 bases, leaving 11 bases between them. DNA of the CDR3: TGTGCCAGCAGCTTCGGACTGTCCCACAATGAGCAGTTCTTC. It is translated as CASSFGLSHNEQFF.

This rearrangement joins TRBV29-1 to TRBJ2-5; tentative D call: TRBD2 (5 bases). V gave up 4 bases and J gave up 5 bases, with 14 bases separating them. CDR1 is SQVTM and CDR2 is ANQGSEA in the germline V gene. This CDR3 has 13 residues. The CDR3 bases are TGCAGCGTTGGGCACGTGCGGGCCGAGACCCAGTACTTC. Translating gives CSVGHVRAETQYF.

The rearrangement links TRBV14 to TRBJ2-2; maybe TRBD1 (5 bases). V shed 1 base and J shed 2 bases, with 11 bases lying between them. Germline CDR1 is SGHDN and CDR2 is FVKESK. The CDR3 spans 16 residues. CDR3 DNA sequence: TGTGCCAGCAGCCAAGCAGGACAAGTTAACACCGGGGAGCTGTTTTTT. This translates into CASSQAGQVNTGELFF.